The present entry profiles one T cell receptor beta chain with its context. This may be a read error: a much more frequent sequence differs by one nucleotide. The sample comes from a study of T cells in Graves' hyperthyroidism and ophthalmopathy. Diagnoses rested on clinical symptoms, serum thyroxine and TRAb, thyroid ultrasound and orbital computed tomography. RNA transcripts yielded amplified TCR beta CDR3 regions. First-round RT-PCR targeting the TCR CDR3 was performed with the HTBI primer set. TCRdb recomputed calls from the multiplex PCR reads with MiXCR, one row per CDR3 protein. The sample holds around 500,000 distinct CDR3 sequences, roughly an eighth seen once. This sequence originates from a woman aged 18-29 years with Graves' hyperthyroidism. Sequencing used blood.

The CDR3 sequence: CASSLKENTEAFF. CDR3 coding DNA: TGTGCCAGCAGCTTAAAGGAGAACACTGAAGCTTTCTTT. The chain employs TRBV7-9 and TRBJ1-1; D gene unclear. Germline-derived CDR1 and CDR2 are SEHNR and FQNEAQ (reference sequence). Trimming shortened V by 2 bases and J by 1 base, and 5 bases separated the two germline ends. The CDR3 loop spans 13 amino acids.